Listed below are T cell receptor beta chains from one sample, sequenced in a study of cytomegalovirus exposure and HLA in healthy donors. Some clones are missing from TCRdb's copy, which holds only in-frame ones; the method was immunoSEQ multiplex PCR. The table records some 44,000 clones, around 90% of them present only once. The sequenced sample consisted of PBMCs. These TCRs come from a man between 18 and 29 years old in good health and CMV-seronegative. The CDR3 runs from the conserved cysteine through the conserved F or W. The order of the fields is J gene, V gene, D gene, CDR3 DNA, CDR3 protein. A D gene is named only where the DNA matches it firmly.

>TRBJ2-7|TRBV13|TRBD1
TGTGCCAGCAGCCTGCGGACAGGAGGCGAGCAGTACTTC
CASSLRTGGEQYF
>TRBJ2-7|TRBV4-2|TRBD2
TGTGCCAGCAGCCCGTCACTAGCGGGAGTTGACGAGCAGTACTTC
CASSPSLAGVDEQYF
>TRBJ2-1|TRBV6-1|TRBD1
TGTGCCAGCAATCGACAGGGGGCTAATAGAGTGCAGTTCTTC
CASNRQGANRVQFF
>TRBJ2-1|TRBV12-5|NA
TGTGCTAGTGGTAGCGTTAATGAGCAGTTCTTC
CASGSVNEQFF
>TRBJ2-3|TRBV18|TRBD2
TGTGCCAGCTCACCGGTCGGGGGGGTTAGCACAGATACGCAGTATTTT
CASSPVGGVSTDTQYF
>TRBJ2-4|TRBV4-2|TRBD2
TGTGCCAGCAGCCAAGCCGGGACTAGCGGGACCTCAGCCAAAAACATTCAGTACTTC
CASSQAGTSGTSAKNIQYF
>TRBJ2-2|TRBV4-1|TRBD1
TGCGCCAGCAGCCGAGCTATGACAGGGACGAACACCGGGGAGCTGTTTTTT
CASSRAMTGTNTGELFF
>TRBJ2-3|TRBV5-6|TRBD2
TGTGCCAGCAGCTTGCGGGGGGGAGATACGCAGTATTTT
CASSLRGGDTQYF
>TRBJ2-7|TRBV9|NA
TGTGCCAGCAGCGCGAACCCCGACAGCCACTCCTACGAGCAGTACTTC
CASSANPDSHSYEQYF
>TRBJ2-7|TRBV11-2|TRBD1
TGTGCCAGCAGTCCCCCAGGGGGCTACTACGAGCAGTACTTC
CASSPPGGYYEQYF